The 10 T cell receptor beta chains presented below share a single source sample, sequenced in a study of T-cell reconstitution after alpha-beta-depleted transplantation in children. Preparation of the TCRbeta library was carried out with unique molecular identifiers. TCRdb reanalysed the PCR reads using MiXCR and keeps one entry per CDR3 protein. This sample has about 600,000 distinct CDR3 sequences; over 9.5% occur once, and the top ten carry 4%. The material sequenced was PBMCs from the stem cell graft donor, taken from the stem cell graft. The receptors here all came from a human donor who donated a stem cell graft to a child with acute myeloid leukemia.

This clonotype was picked up many times. V is TRBV4-2 and J is TRBJ2-1; D unresolved. V was trimmed by 2 bases and J by 8 bases, leaving 10 bases between them. Per the germline V gene, CDR1 is LGHNA and CDR2 is YNFKEQ. This CDR3 spans 13 amino acids. CDR3 protein: CASSQMREHEQFF. The CDR3 DNA follows: TGTGCCAGCAGCCAAATGCGTGAGCATGAGCAGTTCTTC.

The gene calls are TRBV10-3 and TRBJ2-6, with TRBD1 matching 11 bases. The CDR3 extends over 21 amino acids. Germline CDR1 is ENHRY and CDR2 is SYGVKD. V was pared by 4 bases and J by 0 bases, with 14 bases of the junction left unmatched. The CDR3 region is CAISGGSRTGGVDSGANVLTF. The CDR3 nucleotides are TGTGCCATCAGTGGGGGGAGTAGGACAGGGGGCGTTGACTCTGGGGCCAACGTCCTGACTTTC.

This clonotype was observed a handful of times. The gene calls are TRBV6-2 or TRBV6-3 and TRBJ2-7; D is perhaps TRBD2 (5 bases). V gave up 6 bases and J gave up 0 bases, with 18 bases separating them. CDR1 is MNHEY, CDR2 SVGEGT, per germline. This CDR3 is built from 16 residues. CDR3 in DNA: TGTGCCAGCAGCCTTACCTCCCCCGGGATCTCCTACGAGCAGTACTTC. Translation: CASSLTSPGISYEQYF.

J is TRBJ2-5 and V is TRBV4-2; 11 positions match TRBD2. The CDR3 consists of 16 residues. The J segment lost 1 base and the V segment lost 0 bases, leaving 1 base of the junction unmatched. The germline gives CDR1 LGHNA, CDR2 YNFKEQ. This chain's CDR3 is CASSQETSGTQETQYF. The CDR3 nucleotides read TGTGCCAGCAGCCAAGAGACTAGCGGGACCCAAGAGACCCAGTACTTC.

This clonotype showed up just a few times. The rearrangement links TRBV20-1 to TRBJ1-1; no definite D call. Germline V gene lookup returns CDR1 DFQATT and CDR2 SNEGSKA (reference sequence). V lost 2 bases and J 6 bases, leaving 13 bases between the germline ends. The CDR3 covers 13 residues. The CDR3 here is CSARKPIPPEAFF. The CDR3, as DNA: TGCAGTGCTAGAAAACCAATACCCCCTGAAGCTTTCTTT.

V gene TRBV6-5 combines with J gene TRBJ2-1; 13 bases line up with TRBD2. This CDR3 region has 16 residues. Per germline, CDR1 MNHEY and CDR2 SVGAGI. V dropped 8 bases and J dropped 6; count of bases not matched to a gene: 10. The CDR3 bases are TGTGCCAGCTTCGCCGCCGGGACTAGCGGGATCAATGAGCAGTTCTTC. Translation gives CASFAAGTSGINEQFF.

This clonotype was seen repeatedly, ten times or more. The CDR3 protein is CSVEDRGSDRQFF. DNA of the CDR3: TGCAGCGTTGAAGATAGAGGTTCAGATCGGCAGTTCTTC. The chain employs TRBV29-1 and TRBJ2-1; D remains ambiguous. Between the trimmed V and J ends, which lost 0 bases and 12 bases, there was a span of 15 bases. This CDR3 spans 13 amino acids. Germline CDR1 and CDR2: SQVTM and ANQGSEA.

CDR3 amino acids: CASSTGTRGSNEQFF. CDR3 nucleotides: TGTGCCAGCAGCACCGGGACTAGAGGGTCCAATGAGCAGTTCTTC. V is TRBV6-2 or TRBV6-3 and J is TRBJ2-1, with 8 bases that match TRBD2. Germline V gene data show CDR1 as MNHEY and CDR2 as SVGEGT. CDR3 length equals 15 residues. V lost 6 bases to trimming and J lost 6 bases; unmatched junction nucleotides: 10.

The chain links TRBV29-1 to TRBJ2-1; D ambiguous. Trimming cost V 3 bases and J 0 bases, with 12 bases left between them. The CDR3 totals 15 residues. In germline, CDR1 is SQVTM, CDR2 ANQGSEA. CDR3: CSVDRAAGSYNEQFF. CDR3 bases: TGCAGCGTTGATAGAGCAGCCGGCTCCTACAATGAGCAGTTCTTC.

In this sample, this clonotype turned up a few times. The chain carries TRBV20-1 and TRBJ2-3; a weak D match, TRBD1 (6 bases). Germline CDR1 is DFQATT and CDR2 is SNEGSKA (reference sequence). V lost 6 bases to trimming and J lost 0 bases, with 10 bases between them. The CDR3 is made up of 13 amino acids. CDR3 sequence (DNA): TGCAGTGCCCTGGACAGTAGCACAGATACGCAGTATTTT. It translates to CSALDSSTDTQYF.